A single sample gave rise to the 11 T cell receptor beta chains below, sequenced in a study of blood T cells in healthy people across ages. A second PCR, run for roughly 6 to 11 cycles, used a sample-barcoded 5' primer plus a J-beta primer mix. MiXCR, applied by TCRdb to the 5' RACE reads, yields one record per CDR3 protein. The table includes 800,000 to 950,000 distinct CDR3 sequences, 25% to 35% detected once. These data are also associated with another study on T cells of mothers and their children.

The sample consisted of blood. The receptor set was obtained from a woman between 35 and 50 years old in good health.

This clonotype has at least ten counts. The chain couples TRBV7-2 to TRBJ1-5; TRBD1 is a possible D gene (5 bases). V lost 5 bases and J lost 7, with 18 bases in between. CDR1 and CDR2 (germline): SGHTA, FQGNSA. CDR3 length: 15 amino acids. For the CDR3, the DNA is TGTGCCAGCAGCATCGGAGGGGTCTCCGGGCAGCCCCAGCATTTT. This encodes CASSIGGVSGQPQHF.

In this sample, this clonotype turned up a few times. This chain joins TRBV5-1 and TRBJ1-1; TRBD1 might be the D (6 bases). This CDR3 is built from 14 residues. Germline CDR1 is SGHRS and CDR2 is YFSETQ. The germline V and J ends were trimmed by 0 bases and 6 bases, with 12 bases remaining between them. This chain's CDR3 is CASSLDPGAAEAFF. The CDR3 nucleotides are TGCGCCAGCAGCTTGGATCCGGGGGCAGCTGAAGCTTTCTTT.

The chain combines TRBV5-1 with TRBJ1-2; D call uncertain. Germline V gene data show CDR1 as SGHRS and CDR2 as YFSETQ. This CDR3 comprises 15 residues. V was trimmed by 1 base and J by 4 bases, leaving 14 bases between them. The CDR3 protein is CASSLYPDPSYGYTF. The CDR3, as DNA: TGCGCCAGCAGCTTGTATCCCGATCCAAGCTATGGCTACACCTTC.

The J gene is TRBJ2-7, the V gene TRBV7-2, with unresolved D. Germline values: CDR1 SGHTA, CDR2 FQGNSA. The V end was cut by 5 bases, the J end by 5 bases, with 10 bases between. The CDR3 covers 12 residues. CDR3 residues: CASSRSPDEQYF. The CDR3 region has the DNA TGTGCCAGCAGCAGGTCCCCCGACGAGCAGTACTTC.

This clonotype appeared many times. The gene calls are TRBV12-3 or TRBV12-4 and TRBJ2-7; 11 bases match TRBD2. With V trimmed by 2 bases and J by 6 bases, 3 bases remained unmatched. This CDR3 has 14 amino acids. CDR3 nucleotide sequence: TGTGCCAGCAGTTTAACTAGCGGGGGTACCGAGCAGTACTTC. Translation gives CASSLTSGGTEQYF.

In its sample, this clonotype was seen a few times. V usage is TRBV7-9 and J usage is TRBJ2-7; D possibly matches TRBD1 or TRBD2 (6 bases each). This CDR3 has 14 residues. V was clipped by 5 bases and J by 3 bases, with 14 bases between them. Germline values: CDR1 SEHNR, CDR2 FQNEAQ (reference sequence). In nucleotides, the CDR3 is TGTGCCAGCAGCCTGCGGGACACCAACTACGAGCAGTACTTC. The encoded protein is CASSLRDTNYEQYF.

This clonotype has a single count. The V call is TRBV11-2, the J call TRBJ2-3; no clear D. The CDR3 is 15 residues long. Trimming removed 6 bases from V and 11 bases from J, with 24 bases in between. Germline CDR1 reads SGHAT; CDR2 reads FQNNGV. CDR3 residues: CASSFPPSSLYMQYF. As DNA, the CDR3 is TGTGCCAGCAGTTTCCCCCCGTCCAGTTTGTATATGCAGTATTTT.

In its sample, this clonotype was seen many times. This chain joins TRBV20-1 and TRBJ2-3, with TRBD2 matching over 7 bases. In germline, CDR1 is DFQATT, CDR2 SNEGSKA (reference sequence). This CDR3 region has 15 residues. V lost 6 bases and J lost 1; bases outside the gene matches: 10. For the CDR3, the DNA is TGCAGTGCGAGAACCGGGACTACCCGCACAGATACGCAGTATTTT. Protein: CSARTGTTRTDTQYF.

This clonotype showed up many times. V usage is TRBV2 and J usage is TRBJ2-1, with unresolved D. The CDR3 spans 14 residues. Germline CDR1 reads SNHLY; CDR2 reads FYNNEI. The V end was cut by 9 bases, the J end by 2 bases, with 14 bases between. CDR3 protein: CARSPPNAYNEQFF. CDR3 sequence (DNA): TGTGCCAGGTCCCCACCAAACGCCTACAATGAGCAGTTCTTC.

Points on this clonotype: This sequence may be a read error, since a much larger clone differs from it by one base. The CDR3 loop is CASSPSLDKQYF. As DNA, the CDR3 is TGTGCCAGCAGCCCCTCTCTAGACAAGCAGTACTTC. The V call is TRBV7-2, the J call TRBJ2-1, with unresolved D. The closer fit of TRBJ2-7 to the DNA end suggests the J call may be wrong. Germline assignment: CDR1 SGHTA and CDR2 FQGNSA. This CDR3 has 12 amino acids.

This clonotype was seen ten or more times. V and J are TRBV20-1 and TRBJ1-1, with 9 bases that match TRBD1. Trimming took 0 bases from V and 4 from J; bases not matched to a gene: 6. The CDR3 extends over 15 amino acids. CDR1 and CDR2 (germline): DFQATT, SNEGSKA (reference sequence). CDR3 DNA sequence: TGCAGTGCTAGAGAGGGGGGACAGGGTGGCACTGAAGCTTTCTTT. Translating it yields CSAREGGQGGTEAFF.